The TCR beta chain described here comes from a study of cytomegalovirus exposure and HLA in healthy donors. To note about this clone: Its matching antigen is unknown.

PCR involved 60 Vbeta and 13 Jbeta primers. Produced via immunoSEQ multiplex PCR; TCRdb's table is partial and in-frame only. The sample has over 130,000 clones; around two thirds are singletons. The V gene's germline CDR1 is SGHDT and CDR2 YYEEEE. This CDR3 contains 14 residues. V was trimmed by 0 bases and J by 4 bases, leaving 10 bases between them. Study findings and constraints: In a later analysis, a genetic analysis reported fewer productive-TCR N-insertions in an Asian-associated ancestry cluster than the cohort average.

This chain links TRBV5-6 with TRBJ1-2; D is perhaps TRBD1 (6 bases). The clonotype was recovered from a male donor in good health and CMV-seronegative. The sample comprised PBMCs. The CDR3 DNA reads TGTGCCAGCAGCTTGGGGCAGGGGCGCTATGGCTACACCTTC. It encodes CASSLGQGRYGYTF.